These 30 T cell receptor beta chains were all obtained from the same sample, sequenced in a study of blood T cell repertoires in COVID-19. The method was immunoSEQ multiplex PCR; TCRdb's version includes in-frame clones alone and lacks a portion of them. The sample gives some 270,000 clones, roughly 84% of which show up once; approximately 0.94% is in the top ten. The sequencing input was peripheral blood. All receptors come from a human donor with COVID-19, enrolled during active disease. The donor label of this sample is uncertain.

This clone showed up many times. The V call is TRBV27, the J call TRBJ2-1, with 11 bases matching TRBD2. Germline V CDR1 and CDR2: MNHEY, SMNVEV (reference sequence). CDR3 size: 13 residues. V lost 9 bases to trimming and J lost 3 bases; unmatched junction nucleotides: 1. Here the CDR3 DNA reads TGTGCCAGTGGACTAGCGGGCTACAATGAGCAGTTCTTC. Translation gives CASGLAGYNEQFF.

A few counts support this clone. The chain carries TRBV19 and TRBJ1-2, with 9 bases fitting TRBD1. V was pared by 6 bases and J by 7 bases, with 6 bases of the junction left unmatched. The CDR3 has 13 residues. Germline V CDR1 and CDR2: LNHDA, SQIVND (reference sequence). Here the CDR3 DNA reads TGTGCCAGTAGAACAGGGGGCTCTCGTGGCTACACCTTC. Residues: CASRTGGSRGYTF.

The V call is TRBV5-1, the J call TRBJ1-1; TRBD1 matches at 11 bases. The V and J ends lost 4 bases and 3 bases, in that order; junction bases with no gene match: 5. The CDR3 length is 15 residues. Germline CDR1 reads SGHRS; CDR2 reads YFSETQ. The CDR3 loop is CASSKDRGPDTEAFF. CDR3 nucleotides: TGCGCCAGCAGCAAGGACAGGGGGCCTGACACTGAAGCTTTCTTT.

V usage is TRBV28 and J usage is TRBJ1-3; D ambiguous. V was cut by 7 bases and J by 2 bases, with 3 bases left in between. CDR1 and CDR2 from the germline V gene are MDHEN and SYDVKM. The CDR3 has 11 amino acids. The CDR3 nucleotides read TGTGCCAGCATCGCTGGAAACACCATATATTTT. This encodes CASIAGNTIYF.

The sample holds a few counts of this clone. This chain uses TRBV5-1 with TRBJ1-2; TRBD1 matches at 7 bases. The CDR3 extends over 15 amino acids. Germline CDR1 is SGHRS and CDR2 is YFSETQ. V shed 4 bases and J 12 bases; nucleotides not matched to a gene: 18. The CDR3 DNA sequence: TGCGCCAGCAGCACGGGACAGACAAACTTTCTTAGCCACACCTTC. It codes for CASSTGQTNFLSHTF.

The rearrangement uses TRBV7-2 and TRBJ1-6, with 7 bases that match TRBD1. The CDR3 has 15 amino acids. V was pared by 5 bases and J by 7 bases, with 8 bases of the junction left unmatched. Per the germline V gene, CDR1 is SGHTA and CDR2 is FQGNSA. The DNA for the CDR3 is TGTGCCAGCAGCGCCTCCGGGACAGCAAATTCACCCCTCCACTTT. Translated, it gives CASSASGTANSPLHF.

CDR3 coding DNA: TGTGCCAGCAGCTTTAGCATGAACACTGAAGCTTTCTTT. As protein: CASSFSMNTEAFF. The chain carries TRBV11-3 and TRBJ1-1; no clear D. The length of the CDR3 is 13 residues. V lost 3 bases and J 0 bases, leaving 5 bases between the germline ends. The germline V gene encodes CDR1 SGHNT and CDR2 YENEEA.

The V gene is TRBV2, the J gene TRBJ2-5; 7 positions match TRBD2. This CDR3 is 16 amino acids long. Germline V gene sequence: CDR1 SNHLY, CDR2 FYNNEI. The V gene end was trimmed by 8 bases and the J gene end by 5 bases; junction bases not matched to a gene: 17. This CDR3 reads CASGRETVSGWETQYF. CDR3 nucleotide sequence: TGTGCCAGCGGGCGGGAGACAGTTTCGGGTTGGGAGACCCAGTACTTC.

The genes are TRBV6-5 and TRBJ1-2; tentatively, D is TRBD1 (5 bases). The CDR3 is 15 residues long. Germline V gene lookup returns CDR1 MNHEY and CDR2 SVGAGI. V was clipped by 6 bases and J by 3 bases, with 17 bases between them. The CDR3 nucleotides read TGTGCCAGCAGGCCCTCGTCGCGGGGACACTATGGCTACACCTTC. This translates into CASRPSSRGHYGYTF.

The chain joins TRBV4-3 to TRBJ1-5; TRBD1 matches 11 bases. V gave up 4 bases and J gave up 6 bases; unmatched junction bases: 2. The CDR3 is made up of 14 amino acids. From germline, CDR1 is LGHNA and CDR2 YSLEER. CDR3 residues: CASSLGTGGQPQHF. In DNA, the CDR3 is TGCGCCAGCAGCCTTGGGACAGGGGGTCAGCCCCAGCATTTT.

V gene TRBV18 combines with J gene TRBJ2-5; 8 bases match TRBD1. The CDR3 spans 15 residues. Trimming took 3 bases from V and 1 from J; bases not matched to a gene: 4. Germline V gene data show CDR1 as KGHSH and CDR2 as LQKENI. DNA of the CDR3: TGTGCCAGCTCACCGCTTGACAGGGGCCAAGAGACCCAGTACTTC. Protein product: CASSPLDRGQETQYF.

The genes are TRBV19 and TRBJ1-5; 9 bases map to TRBD1. CDR1 is LNHDA, CDR2 SQIVND, per germline (reference sequence). This CDR3 region has 17 residues. J gave up 5 bases and V 4 bases, and 12 bases lay outside the gene matches. CDR3 loop: CASSTQTGGGGDQPQHF. The CDR3 nucleotides read TGTGCCAGTAGTACCCAAACAGGGGGCGGAGGAGATCAGCCCCAGCATTTT. Complete variable domain (other parts from reference TRBV19 and TRBJ1-5): DGGITQSPKYLFRKEGQNVTLSCEQNLNHDAMYWYRQDPGQGLRLIYYSQIVNDFQKGDIAEGYSVSREKKESFPLTVTSAQKNPTAFYLCASSTQTGGGGDQPQHFGDGTRLSIL.

This rearrangement joins TRBV6-6 to TRBJ2-7, with a tentative D call TRBD2 (5 bases). With 5 bases removed from V and 0 bases from J, the gap between germline ends came to 20 bases. Germline V lookup: CDR1 MNHNY, CDR2 SVGAGI (reference sequence). The CDR3 is made up of 17 amino acids. The CDR3 region is CASSPRSGSGSSYEQYF. CDR3 sequence (DNA): TGTGCCAGCAGTCCCAGGTCGGGCAGCGGATCCTCCTACGAGCAGTACTTC.

The chain recombines TRBV5-4 with TRBJ2-1; D uncertain. V was shortened by 0 bases and J by 3 bases, with 4 bases between the two germline ends. The germline V gene encodes CDR1 SGHNT and CDR2 YYREEE (reference sequence). CDR3 length: 13 residues. CDR3 sequence (DNA): TGTGCCAGCAGCTTGGACGGCTACAATGAGCAGTTCTTC. It encodes CASSLDGYNEQFF.

This rearrangement joins TRBV12-5 to TRBJ2-6; D is possibly TRBD1 (6 bases). CDR3 length: 17 residues. Germline V gives CDR1 LGHNT, CDR2 FRNRAP. The ends were cut back, 6 bases at V and 2 bases at J, with 17 bases in the middle. The CDR3 bases are TGTGCTAGTGGGACCTTCCTGGGGGCGACTGGGGCCAACGTCCTGACTTTC. This codes for CASGTFLGATGANVLTF.

This clone was counted once. This sequence joins TRBV27 and TRBJ1-1; 7 nucleotides line up with TRBD1. The length of the CDR3 is 13 residues. CDR1 is MNHEY, CDR2 SMNVEV, per germline (reference sequence). The V and J ends lost 6 bases and 7 bases, in that order; junction bases with no gene match: 8. CDR3 residues: CASSLTGWSEAFF. DNA for the CDR3: TGTGCCAGCAGCTTGACAGGGTGGAGTGAAGCTTTCTTT.

A few counts support this clone. V usage is TRBV5-5 and J usage is TRBJ1-5, with 7 bases lining up with TRBD1. The CDR3 sequence is 15 residues long. The junction had 3 bases not matched to a gene; V was cut back by 2 bases and J by 1 base. Germline CDR1 and CDR2: SGHKS and YYEKEE (reference sequence). CDR3 sequence: CASSFRGTSNQPQHF. In DNA, the CDR3 is TGTGCCAGCAGCTTCAGGGGGACGAGCAATCAGCCCCAGCATTTT.

The V gene is TRBV7-3, the J gene TRBJ2-1, with 7 bases lining up with TRBD1. With 5 bases clipped from V and 6 bases from J, the junction kept 13 bases outside the gene matches. This CDR3 contains 16 residues. Germline CDR1 SGHTA, CDR2 FQGTGA. Here the CDR3 DNA reads TGTGCCAGCAGCCCCACGACAGGGAAGGGCGGCAATGAGCAGTTCTTC. It yields the protein CASSPTTGKGGNEQFF.

The chain carries TRBV11-2 and TRBJ2-5; D may be TRBD2 (7 bases). V was trimmed by 3 bases and J by 4 bases, leaving 12 bases between them. The V gene's germline CDR1 is SGHAT and CDR2 FQNNGV. This CDR3 has 14 amino acids. Here the CDR3 reads CASSFGGGRETQYF. The DNA for the CDR3 is TGTGCCAGCAGCTTCGGGGGCGGGAGAGAGACCCAGTACTTC.

The V and J genes are TRBV5-1 and TRBJ1-1; 10 bases match TRBD1. The CDR3 contains 15 residues. V gave up 5 bases and J gave up 1 base; unmatched junction bases: 5. The germline gives CDR1 SGHRS, CDR2 YFSETQ. Here the CDR3 reads CASRGQGDPNTEAFF. In DNA, the CDR3 is TGCGCCAGCAGAGGACAGGGGGATCCGAACACTGAAGCTTTCTTT.

The genes are TRBV7-2 and TRBJ1-5; D gene unclear. The germline V gene has CDR1 SGHTA and CDR2 FQGNSA. V lost 5 bases and J 0 bases, leaving 11 bases between the germline ends. This CDR3 is built from 15 residues. CDR3 region: CASSLGAYSNQPQHF. In DNA form, the CDR3 reads TGTGCCAGCAGCCTTGGAGCATATAGCAATCAGCCCCAGCATTTT. Full variable domain (missing parts from reference TRBV7-2 and TRBJ1-5): GAGVSQSPSNKVTEKGKDVELRCDPISGHTALYWYRQSLGQGLEFLIYFQGNSAPDKSGLPSDRFSAERTGGSVSTLTIQRTQQEDSAVYLCASSLGAYSNQPQHFGDGTRLSIL.

The chain combines TRBV19 with TRBJ2-5; D is possibly TRBD2 (7 bases). The CDR3 contains 13 residues. V lost 5 bases and J 4 bases, leaving 11 bases between the germline ends. Germline V lookup: CDR1 LNHDA, CDR2 SQIVND (reference sequence). CDR3 residues: CASSLRGAETQYF. In DNA, the CDR3 is TGTGCCAGTAGTCTACGGGGGGCAGAGACCCAGTACTTC.

This chain connects TRBV27 to TRBJ2-5; 11 positions agree with TRBD2. The germline gives CDR1 MNHEY, CDR2 SMNVEV (reference sequence). V lost 4 bases to trimming and J lost 4 bases; unmatched junction nucleotides: 17. The CDR3 loop spans 19 amino acids. The CDR3: CASSSPRLAGPPRGETQYF. In nucleotides, the CDR3 is TGTGCCAGCAGTTCCCCCCGACTAGCGGGACCCCCCAGAGGAGAGACCCAGTACTTC.

This chain joins TRBV28 and TRBJ1-1; no definite D call. V lost 8 bases to trimming and J lost 4 bases, with 17 bases between them. This CDR3 is built from 14 residues. Germline CDR1 reads MDHEN; CDR2 reads SYDVKM. CDR3 nucleotide sequence: TGTGCCAGCCGAGACCGCCTGGCGGGCACTGAAGCTTTCTTT. This translates into CASRDRLAGTEAFF.

The chain uses TRBV6-4 and TRBJ2-1; TRBD2 matches 9 bases. With 0 bases clipped from V and 10 bases from J, the junction kept 10 bases outside the gene matches. This CDR3 has 16 amino acids. Germline V gene lookup returns CDR1 MRHNA and CDR2 SNTAGT. The CDR3 sequence: CASSDSSISGRREQFF. Here the CDR3 DNA reads TGTGCCAGCAGTGACTCCTCCATTAGCGGGAGACGGGAGCAGTTCTTC.

The chain uses TRBV9 and TRBJ2-3, with TRBD2 matching over 10 bases. The germline V gene has CDR1 SGDLS and CDR2 YYNGEE. This CDR3 is 15 amino acids long. The V segment lost 4 bases and the J segment 3 bases; nucleotides outside the gene matches: 5. CDR3 DNA sequence: TGTGCCAGCAGCCGGGGACTAGCGATAACAGATACGCAGTATTTT. Translating it yields CASSRGLAITDTQYF.

This rearrangement joins TRBV9 to TRBJ1-6, with 7 bases identical to TRBD1. The germline V gene has CDR1 SGDLS and CDR2 YYNGEE. Unmatched junction bases numbered 6, after V lost 2 bases and J lost 7 bases. This CDR3 is 15 amino acids long. The CDR3 here is CASSVRDSLNSPLHF. CDR3 DNA sequence: TGTGCCAGCAGCGTCCGGGACAGCCTCAATTCACCCCTCCACTTT.

The chain carries TRBV9 and TRBJ2-1; weak D call: TRBD2 (6 bases). Trimming stripped 0 bases from V and 6 bases from J, with 10 bases between. This CDR3 comprises 14 residues. Germline V gives CDR1 SGDLS, CDR2 YYNGEE. CDR3 nucleotide sequence: TGTGCCAGCAGCGTAGGCGGGGTTTCCAATGAGCAGTTCTTC. It is translated as CASSVGGVSNEQFF. The full variable domain, rest sourced from reference TRBV9 and TRBJ2-1, is DSGVTQTPKHLITATGQRVTLRCSPRSGDLSVYWYQQSLDQGLQFLIQYYNGEERAKGNILERFSAQQFPDLHSELNLSSLELGDSALYFCASSVGGVSNEQFFGPGTRLTVL.

The chain combines TRBV19 with TRBJ2-2; D not resolved. Deletions cut 5 bases from V and 0 bases from J, with 16 bases between. This CDR3 has 17 residues. Per the germline V gene, CDR1 is LNHDA and CDR2 is SQIVND (reference sequence). The CDR3 here is CASSPSGGDPNTGELFF. Here the CDR3 DNA reads TGTGCCAGTAGTCCATCTGGCGGAGACCCGAACACCGGGGAGCTGTTTTTT.

The J gene is TRBJ2-7, the V gene TRBV30, with TRBD1 identical over 10 bases. In germline, CDR1 is GTSNPN, CDR2 SVGIG (reference sequence). This CDR3 comprises 14 residues. V shed 0 bases, J shed 6 bases, and the junction held 5 bases outside the gene matches. The CDR3 reads CAWSVDRGRVEQYF. DNA for the CDR3: TGTGCCTGGAGTGTAGACAGGGGGCGCGTCGAGCAGTACTTC.